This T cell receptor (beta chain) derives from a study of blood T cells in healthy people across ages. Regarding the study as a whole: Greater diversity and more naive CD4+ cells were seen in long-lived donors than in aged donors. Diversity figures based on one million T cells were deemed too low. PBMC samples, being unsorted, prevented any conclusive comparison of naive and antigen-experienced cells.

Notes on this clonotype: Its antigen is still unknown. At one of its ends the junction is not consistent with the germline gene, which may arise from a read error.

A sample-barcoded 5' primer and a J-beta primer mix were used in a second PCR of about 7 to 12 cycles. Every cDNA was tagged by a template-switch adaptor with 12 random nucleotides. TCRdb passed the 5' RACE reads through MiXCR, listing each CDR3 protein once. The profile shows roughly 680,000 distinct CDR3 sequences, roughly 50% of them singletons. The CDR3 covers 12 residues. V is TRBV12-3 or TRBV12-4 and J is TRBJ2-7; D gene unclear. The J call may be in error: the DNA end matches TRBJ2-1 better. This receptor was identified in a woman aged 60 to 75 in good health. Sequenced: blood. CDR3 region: CASILGYNEQFF. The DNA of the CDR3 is TGCGCCAGCATTCTTGGTTACAATGAGCAGTTCTTC.